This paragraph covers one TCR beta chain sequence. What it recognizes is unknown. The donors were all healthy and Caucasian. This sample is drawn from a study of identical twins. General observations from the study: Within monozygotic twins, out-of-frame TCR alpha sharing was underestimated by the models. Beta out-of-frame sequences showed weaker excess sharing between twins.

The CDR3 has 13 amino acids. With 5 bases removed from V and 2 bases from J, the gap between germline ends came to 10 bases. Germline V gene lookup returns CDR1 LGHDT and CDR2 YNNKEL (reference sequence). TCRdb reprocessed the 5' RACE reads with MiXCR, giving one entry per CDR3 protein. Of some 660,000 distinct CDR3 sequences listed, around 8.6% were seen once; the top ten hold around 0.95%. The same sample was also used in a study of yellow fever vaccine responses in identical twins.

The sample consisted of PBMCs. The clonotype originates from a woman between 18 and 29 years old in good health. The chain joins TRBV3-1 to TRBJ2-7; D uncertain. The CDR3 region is CASSKPPTYEQYF. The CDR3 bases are TGTGCCAGCAGCAAACCCCCAACCTACGAGCAGTACTTC.